The 12 T cell receptor beta chains below were found in one sample sequenced in a study of T-cell memory formation after mild COVID-19. TCRdb re-analysed the 5' RACE reads in MiXCR, keeping a single row per CDR3 protein. The sample yields hundreds of thousands of distinct CDR3 sequences, about 20% seen once. Sequencing input: PBMCs or a T cell subset sorted from them (not recorded which). All receptors derive from an adult woman who had mild COVID-19 (a few samples of this study predate the infection). Cell type and time point are not known.

The V call is TRBV9, the J call TRBJ2-7, with 10 bases identical to TRBD2. The germline V gene has CDR1 SGDLS and CDR2 YYNGEE. The CDR3 totals 14 residues. J was trimmed by 4 bases and V by 0 bases; bases with no gene match: 1. For the CDR3, the DNA is TGTGCCAGCAGCGTAGATAGCGGGAGGTACGAGCAGTACTTC. Translation: CASSVDSGRYEQYF.

The chain has TRBV10-3 and TRBJ2-3; 10 positions agree with TRBD2. Per germline, CDR1 ENHRY and CDR2 SYGVKD. V lost 3 bases to trimming and J lost 6 bases; unmatched junction nucleotides: 3. This CDR3 is built from 14 residues. The CDR3 bases are TGTGCCATCAGTGAAGGGACTAGCGTGGATACGCAGTATTTT. This translates into CAISEGTSVDTQYF.

The V gene is TRBV10-3, the J gene TRBJ1-1, with 7 nucleotides matching TRBD1. The germline gives CDR1 ENHRY, CDR2 SYGVKD. V lost 10 bases and J lost 7; bases outside the gene matches: 15. The CDR3 covers 14 residues. The CDR3, as DNA: TGTGCCACCAAACGGGACAGAGCGAACCATGAAGCTTTCTTT. This sequence encodes CATKRDRANHEAFF.

This clonotype was observed a few times. This chain joins TRBV12-3 or TRBV12-4 and TRBJ2-1, with 10 positions matching TRBD2. The CDR3 spans 17 residues. Losses at the gene ends were 6 bases for V and 0 bases for J; bases not matched to a gene: 8. This CDR3 is CASSIFSGGSSYNEQFF. The DNA for the CDR3 is TGTGCCAGCAGCATCTTTAGCGGGGGGTCCTCCTACAATGAGCAGTTCTTC.

This clonotype has just a few counts. With a much larger clone just one base away, this may be a read error. The chain carries TRBV27 and TRBJ1-1; perhaps TRBD1 as D (5 bases). Germline V lookup: CDR1 MNHEY, CDR2 SMNVEV (reference sequence). The CDR3 has 13 amino acids. Deletions cut 1 base from V and 3 bases from J, with 6 bases between. CDR3 sequence: CASSLLGDTEAFF. The CDR3 nucleotides are TGTGCCAGCAGTTTATTGGGGGACACTGAAGCTTTCTTT.

This chain joins TRBV4-2 and TRBJ2-3; D perhaps matches TRBD2 (6 bases). V was cut by 1 base and J by 2 bases, with 19 bases left in between. This CDR3 contains 18 residues. Germline CDR1 reads LGHNA; CDR2 reads YNFKEQ. CDR3 nucleotide sequence: TGTGCCAGCAGCCAAGCCCGATGGGGGGTGGATGACACAGATACGCAGTATTTT. Translating it yields CASSQARWGVDDTDTQYF.

This clonotype was observed a few times. The chain employs TRBV18 and TRBJ1-2; TRBD1 matches 9 bases. The CDR3 contains 14 residues. The germline CDR1 and CDR2 sequences are KGHSH and LQKENI. V was pared by 6 bases and J by 7 bases, with 9 bases of the junction left unmatched. The DNA of the CDR3 is TGTGCCAGCTCCAGACAGGGGGAGAATCTTGGCTACACCTTC. Amino acids: CASSRQGENLGYTF.

The chain recombines TRBV7-9 with TRBJ1-2, with D possibly being TRBD1 (6 bases). In germline, CDR1 is SEHNR, CDR2 FQNEAQ (reference sequence). The CDR3 is 15 residues long. Trimming left V 3 bases short and J 8 bases short, with 19 bases between. The CDR3 DNA is TGTGCCAGCAGCTTGGAGGGGGTGCCAAAGAGGGGCTACACCTTC. This encodes CASSLEGVPKRGYTF.

This clonotype was counted a few times. The V call is TRBV9, the J call TRBJ2-1; 7 bases agree with TRBD2. The V gene end was trimmed by 3 bases and the J gene end by 5 bases; junction bases not matched to a gene: 8. This CDR3 has 15 residues. Germline loops: CDR1 SGDLS, CDR2 YYNGEE. The CDR3 is CASSASLAPNNEQFF. DNA of the CDR3: TGTGCCAGCAGCGCCTCACTAGCGCCAAACAATGAGCAGTTCTTC.

This clonotype turned up a few times. The chain joins TRBV5-6 to TRBJ1-1; 8 nucleotides line up with TRBD1. J was trimmed by 7 bases and V by 2 bases; bases with no gene match: 4. The CDR3 is 13 amino acids. The germline CDR1 and CDR2 sequences are SGHDT and YYEEEE. The CDR3 DNA reads TGTGCCAGCAGCTTTGGGACAGGCCGTGAAGCTTTCTTT. It specifies CASSFGTGREAFF.

V and J are TRBV11-2 and TRBJ2-3; weak D call: TRBD2 (6 bases). The germline V gene encodes CDR1 SGHAT and CDR2 FQNNGV. The CDR3 totals 18 residues. V lost 0 bases and J lost 3, with 19 bases in between. DNA of the CDR3: TGTGCCAGCAGCTTAGATTTCTTCGGGGGAGAGAAGACAGATACGCAGTATTTT. Protein product: CASSLDFFGGEKTDTQYF.

The chain combines TRBV18 with TRBJ1-2; TRBD1 matches at 12 bases. Looked up from germline, CDR1 is KGHSH and CDR2 is LQKENI. This CDR3 comprises 17 residues. V was pared by 3 bases and J by 4 bases, with 9 bases of the junction left unmatched. The CDR3 sequence: CASSPVPGQGASYGYTF. The CDR3 DNA reads TGTGCCAGCTCACCTGTCCCGGGACAGGGGGCGAGCTATGGCTACACCTTC.